The rows below give T cell receptor beta chains drawn from one sample of a study of blood T cells in healthy people across ages. TCRdb re-analysed the 5' RACE reads in MiXCR, keeping a single row per CDR3 protein. The repertoire holds roughly 1.4 million distinct CDR3 sequences, with approximately 59% as singletons. Sequenced input: blood. Receptors originate from a man younger than 35 in good health. Each CDR3 is given with its conserved first and last residue. The D gene is left open where the match is weak. The listing skips clone size in some rows; elsewhere it reads once, few, many or a size class.

V gene: TRBV5-6; J gene: TRBJ2-1; clone size: .; D gene: .; CDR3 protein: CASSNGHLSLEQFF; CDR3 DNA: TGTGCCAGCAGCAACGGACACCTTTCCCTTGAGCAGTTCTTC
V gene: TRBV7-9; J gene: TRBJ2-3; clone size: few; D gene: .; CDR3 protein: CASDQGRDTQYF; CDR3 DNA: TGTGCCAGCGATCAGGGGAGAGATACGCAGTATTTT
V gene: TRBV27; J gene: TRBJ2-2; clone size: .; D gene: .; CDR3 protein: CASSLLGGRAGELFF; CDR3 DNA: TGTGCCAGCAGTTTATTGGGGGGTAGGGCCGGGGAGCTGTTTTTT
V gene: TRBV20-1; J gene: TRBJ2-1; clone size: few; D gene: TRBD2; CDR3 protein: CSAAGVPGLAGGSYNEQFF; CDR3 DNA: TGCAGTGCTGCAGGCGTACCGGGACTAGCGGGAGGCTCCTACAATGAGCAGTTCTTC
V gene: TRBV6-1; J gene: TRBJ1-2; clone size: few; D gene: .; CDR3 protein: CASSELGKRGYTF; CDR3 DNA: TGTGCCAGCAGTGAATTAGGGAAAAGGGGCTACACCTTC
V gene: TRBV18; J gene: TRBJ2-7; clone size: .; D gene: .; CDR3 protein: CASSPNLVPEKGDEQYF; CDR3 DNA: TGTGCCAGCTCACCTAACCTTGTCCCCGAAAAAGGAGACGAGCAGTACTTC
V gene: TRBV4-3; J gene: TRBJ1-2; clone size: .; D gene: .; CDR3 protein: CASSQKADVFYGYTF; CDR3 DNA: TGCGCCAGCAGCCAGAAAGCGGACGTTTTCTATGGCTACACCTTC
V gene: TRBV10-3; J gene: TRBJ2-4; clone size: .; D gene: TRBD1; CDR3 protein: CAISEPDRREFQYF; CDR3 DNA: TGTGCCATCAGTGAACCGGACAGGAGAGAGTTCCAGTACTTC
V gene: TRBV12-3/TRBV12-4; J gene: TRBJ1-2; clone size: .; D gene: .; CDR3 protein: CASSSGTIYGYTF; CDR3 DNA: TGTGCCAGCAGTTCCGGGACGATCTATGGCTACACCTTC
V gene: TRBV28; J gene: TRBJ2-3; clone size: .; D gene: TRBD1; CDR3 protein: CASSLWGQRTDTQYF; CDR3 DNA: TGTGCCAGCAGTTTATGGGGACAGCGCACAGATACGCAGTATTTT
V gene: TRBV10-3; J gene: TRBJ2-7; clone size: .; D gene: .; CDR3 protein: CAIRNSAFDSYEQYF; CDR3 DNA: TGTGCCATCAGAAATAGCGCATTCGACTCCTACGAGCAGTACTTC
V gene: TRBV29-1; J gene: TRBJ2-7; clone size: .; D gene: .; CDR3 protein: CSVGGSRYEQYF; CDR3 DNA: TGCAGCGTTGGGGGGAGCCGGTACGAGCAGTACTTC
V gene: TRBV4-1; J gene: TRBJ2-7; clone size: .; D gene: .; CDR3 protein: CASSQYGQPLYEQYF; CDR3 DNA: TGCGCCAGCAGCCAATACGGGCAGCCTCTCTACGAGCAGTACTTC
V gene: TRBV6-4; J gene: TRBJ2-3; clone size: .; D gene: TRBD2; CDR3 protein: CASSGERAGADTQYF; CDR3 DNA: TGTGCCAGCAGTGGAGAACGAGCGGGAGCAGATACGCAGTATTTT
V gene: TRBV28; J gene: TRBJ2-7; clone size: .; D gene: .; CDR3 protein: CASSNSYLYEQYF; CDR3 DNA: TGTGCCAGCAGTAACAGTTATCTCTACGAGCAGTACTTC
V gene: TRBV20-1; J gene: TRBJ2-5; clone size: few; D gene: TRBD2; CDR3 protein: CSARRAGGRETQYF; CDR3 DNA: TGCAGTGCTAGAAGAGCGGGAGGGCGAGAGACCCAGTACTTC
V gene: TRBV27; J gene: TRBJ2-7; clone size: .; D gene: TRBD2; CDR3 protein: CASMRREGVYEQYF; CDR3 DNA: TGTGCCAGCATGCGGCGGGAGGGGGTCTACGAGCAGTACTTC
V gene: TRBV20-1; J gene: TRBJ1-6; clone size: .; D gene: TRBD1; CDR3 protein: CSARDDRAVGRNSPLHF; CDR3 DNA: TGCAGTGCTAGAGACGACAGGGCCGTCGGGAGGAATTCACCCCTCCACTTT
V gene: TRBV6-1; J gene: TRBJ1-6; clone size: once; D gene: .; CDR3 protein: CASSEATGTSLHF; CDR3 DNA: TGTGCCAGCAGTGAAGCGACAGGCACATCCCTCCACTTT
V gene: TRBV6-6; J gene: TRBJ1-2; clone size: .; D gene: TRBD1; CDR3 protein: CASLTTGGDGYTF; CDR3 DNA: TGTGCCAGCCTGACGACAGGGGGAGATGGCTACACCTTC
V gene: TRBV7-9; J gene: TRBJ1-2; clone size: once; D gene: .; CDR3 protein: CASSSDVWGLNYGYTF; CDR3 DNA: TGTGCCAGCAGCTCGGACGTGTGGGGTCTTAACTATGGCTACACCTTC
V gene: TRBV7-9; J gene: TRBJ2-1; clone size: .; D gene: TRBD2; CDR3 protein: CASSLVSSGPNNEQFF; CDR3 DNA: TGTGCCAGCAGCTTAGTGTCTAGCGGACCGAACAATGAGCAGTTCTTC
V gene: TRBV29-1; J gene: TRBJ2-7; clone size: .; D gene: .; CDR3 protein: CSATRDEYEQYF; CDR3 DNA: TGCAGCGCCACACGGGATGAATACGAGCAGTACTTC
V gene: TRBV6-2/TRBV6-3; J gene: TRBJ2-3; clone size: .; D gene: TRBD2; CDR3 protein: CASSLLTSGGLDTQYF; CDR3 DNA: TGTGCCAGCAGCCTTCTGACTAGCGGGGGGTTGGATACGCAGTATTTT